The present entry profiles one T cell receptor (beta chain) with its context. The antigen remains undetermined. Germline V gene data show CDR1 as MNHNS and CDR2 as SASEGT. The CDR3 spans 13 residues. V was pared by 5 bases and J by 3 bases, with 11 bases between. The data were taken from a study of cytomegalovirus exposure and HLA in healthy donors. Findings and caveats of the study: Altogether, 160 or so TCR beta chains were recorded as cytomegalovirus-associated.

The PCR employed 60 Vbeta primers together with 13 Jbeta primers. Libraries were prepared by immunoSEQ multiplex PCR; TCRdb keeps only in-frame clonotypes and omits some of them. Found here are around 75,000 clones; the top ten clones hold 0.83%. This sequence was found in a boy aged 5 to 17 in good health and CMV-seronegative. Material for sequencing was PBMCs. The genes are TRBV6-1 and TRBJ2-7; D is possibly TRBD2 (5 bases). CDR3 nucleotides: TGTGCCAGCAGTCAAATACTAGACTACGAGCAGTACTTC. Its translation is CASSQILDYEQYF.